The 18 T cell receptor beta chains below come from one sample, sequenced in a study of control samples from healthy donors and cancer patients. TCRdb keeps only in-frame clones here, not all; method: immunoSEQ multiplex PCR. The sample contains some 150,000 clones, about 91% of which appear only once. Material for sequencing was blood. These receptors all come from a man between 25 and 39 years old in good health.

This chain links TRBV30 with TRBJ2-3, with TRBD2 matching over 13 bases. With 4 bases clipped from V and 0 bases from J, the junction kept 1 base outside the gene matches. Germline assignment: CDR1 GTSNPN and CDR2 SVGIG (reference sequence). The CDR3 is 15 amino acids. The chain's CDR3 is CAWTLAGGSTDTQYF. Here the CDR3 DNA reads TGTGCCTGGACACTAGCGGGGGGGAGCACAGATACGCAGTATTTT.

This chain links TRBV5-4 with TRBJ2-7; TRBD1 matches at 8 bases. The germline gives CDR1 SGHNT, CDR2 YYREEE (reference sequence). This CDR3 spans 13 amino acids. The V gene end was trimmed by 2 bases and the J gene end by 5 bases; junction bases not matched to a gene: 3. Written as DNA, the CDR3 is TGTGCCAGCAGCTTAGGACAGGGTGACGAGCAGTACTTC. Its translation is CASSLGQGDEQYF.

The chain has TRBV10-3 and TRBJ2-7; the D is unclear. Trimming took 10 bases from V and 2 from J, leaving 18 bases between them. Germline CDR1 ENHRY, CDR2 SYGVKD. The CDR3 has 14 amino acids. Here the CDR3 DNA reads TGTGCCAGCAGCTTTGAGGACGCAGCCTACGAGCAGTACTTC. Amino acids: CASSFEDAAYEQYF.

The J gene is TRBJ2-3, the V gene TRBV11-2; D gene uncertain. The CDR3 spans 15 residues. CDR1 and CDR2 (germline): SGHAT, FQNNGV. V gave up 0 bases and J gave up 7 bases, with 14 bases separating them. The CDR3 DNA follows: TGTGCCAGCAGCTTAGAAGCAGGCCACCAGCATACGCAGTATTTT. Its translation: CASSLEAGHQHTQYF.

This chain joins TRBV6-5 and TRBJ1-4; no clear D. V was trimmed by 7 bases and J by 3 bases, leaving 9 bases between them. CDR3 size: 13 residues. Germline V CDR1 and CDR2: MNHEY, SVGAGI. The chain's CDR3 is CASMRKSNEKLFF. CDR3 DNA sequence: TGTGCCAGCATGAGGAAGTCTAATGAAAAACTGTTTTTT.

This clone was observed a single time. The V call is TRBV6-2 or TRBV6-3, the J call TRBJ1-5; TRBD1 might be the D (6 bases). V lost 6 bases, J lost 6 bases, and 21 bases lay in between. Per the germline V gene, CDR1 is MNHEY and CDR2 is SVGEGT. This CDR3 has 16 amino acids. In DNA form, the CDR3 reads TGTGCCAGCAGCTTAAGCGGGGGGGCAAGTAGTCAGCCCCAGCATTTT. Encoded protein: CASSLSGGASSQPQHF.

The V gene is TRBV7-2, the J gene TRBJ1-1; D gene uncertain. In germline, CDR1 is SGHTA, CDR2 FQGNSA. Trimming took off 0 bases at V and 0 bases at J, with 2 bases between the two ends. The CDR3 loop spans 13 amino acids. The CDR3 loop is CASSLALNTEAFF. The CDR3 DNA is TGTGCCAGCAGCTTAGCGCTGAACACTGAAGCTTTCTTT.

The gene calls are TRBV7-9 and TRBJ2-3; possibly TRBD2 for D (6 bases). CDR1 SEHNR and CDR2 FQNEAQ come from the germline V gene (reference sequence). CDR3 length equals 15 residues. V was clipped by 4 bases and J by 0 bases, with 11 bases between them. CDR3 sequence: CASSSLATSTDTQYF. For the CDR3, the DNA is TGTGCCAGCAGCTCGCTAGCGACGAGCACAGATACGCAGTATTTT.

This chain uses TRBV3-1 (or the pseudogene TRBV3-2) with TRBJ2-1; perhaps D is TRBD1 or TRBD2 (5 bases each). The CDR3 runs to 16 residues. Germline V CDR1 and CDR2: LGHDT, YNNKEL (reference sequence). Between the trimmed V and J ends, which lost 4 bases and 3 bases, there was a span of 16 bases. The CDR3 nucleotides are TGTGCCAGCAGCCGGGGGATGGAAAGGGACTACAATGAGCAGTTCTTC. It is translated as CASSRGMERDYNEQFF.

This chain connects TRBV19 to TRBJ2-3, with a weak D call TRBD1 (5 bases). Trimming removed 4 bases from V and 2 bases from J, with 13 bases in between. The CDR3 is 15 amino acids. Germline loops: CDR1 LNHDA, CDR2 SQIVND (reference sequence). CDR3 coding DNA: TGTGCCAGTAGTAGACCGACAGAAGACACAGATACGCAGTATTTT. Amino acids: CASSRPTEDTDTQYF.

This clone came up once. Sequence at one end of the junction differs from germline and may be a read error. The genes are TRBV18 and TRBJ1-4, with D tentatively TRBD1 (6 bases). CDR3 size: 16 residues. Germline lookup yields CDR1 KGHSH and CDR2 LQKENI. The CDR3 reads CTSSLTDSATNEKLFF. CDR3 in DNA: TGTACCAGCTCACTAACGGACAGTGCAACTAATGAAAAACTGTTTTTT.

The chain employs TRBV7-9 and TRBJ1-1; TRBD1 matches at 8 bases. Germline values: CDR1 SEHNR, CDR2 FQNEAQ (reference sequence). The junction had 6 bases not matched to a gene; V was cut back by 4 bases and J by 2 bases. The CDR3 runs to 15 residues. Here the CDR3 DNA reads TGTGCCAGCAGCTCTATTGGGACAGGAAACACTGAAGCTTTCTTT. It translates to CASSSIGTGNTEAFF.

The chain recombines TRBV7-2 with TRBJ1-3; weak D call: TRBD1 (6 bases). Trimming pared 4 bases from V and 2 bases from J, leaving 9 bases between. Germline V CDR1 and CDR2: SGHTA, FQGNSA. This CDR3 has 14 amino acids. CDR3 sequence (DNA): TGTGCCAGCAGCTGGGACACTACTGGAAACACCATATATTTT. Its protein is CASSWDTTGNTIYF.

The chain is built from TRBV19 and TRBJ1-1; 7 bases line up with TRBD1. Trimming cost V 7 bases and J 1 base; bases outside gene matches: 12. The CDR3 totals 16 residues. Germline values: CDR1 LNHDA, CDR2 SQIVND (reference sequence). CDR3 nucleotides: TGTGCCAGTAACATATTAAACAGGGGACCGAACACTGAAGCTTTCTTT. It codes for CASNILNRGPNTEAFF.

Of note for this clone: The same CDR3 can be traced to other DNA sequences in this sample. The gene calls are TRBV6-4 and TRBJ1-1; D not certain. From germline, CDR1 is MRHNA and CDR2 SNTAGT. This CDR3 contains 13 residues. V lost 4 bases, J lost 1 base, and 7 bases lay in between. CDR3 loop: CASSAEGNTEAFF. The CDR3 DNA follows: TGTGCCAGCAGTGCGGAGGGGAACACTGAAGCTTTCTTT.

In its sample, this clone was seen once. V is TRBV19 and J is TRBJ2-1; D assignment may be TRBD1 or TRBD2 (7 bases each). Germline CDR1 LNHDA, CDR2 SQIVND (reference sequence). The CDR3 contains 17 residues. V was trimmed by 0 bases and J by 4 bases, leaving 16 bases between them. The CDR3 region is CASSIDQGGGAYNEQFF. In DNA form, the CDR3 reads TGTGCCAGTAGTATAGATCAGGGAGGGGGCGCGTACAATGAGCAGTTCTTC.

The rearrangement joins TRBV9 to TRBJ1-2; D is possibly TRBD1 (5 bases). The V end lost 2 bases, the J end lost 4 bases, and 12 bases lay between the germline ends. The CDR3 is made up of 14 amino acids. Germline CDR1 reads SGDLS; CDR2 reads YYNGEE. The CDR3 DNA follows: TGTGCCAGCAGCGTCGGGACCGACTCCTATGGCTACACCTTC. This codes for CASSVGTDSYGYTF.

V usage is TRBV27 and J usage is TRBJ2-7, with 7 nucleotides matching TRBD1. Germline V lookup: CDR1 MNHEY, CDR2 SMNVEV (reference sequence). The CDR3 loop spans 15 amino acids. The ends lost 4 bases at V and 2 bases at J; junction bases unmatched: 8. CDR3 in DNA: TGTGCCAGCAGTTCCAACCGGGACAGTCCCTACGAGCAGTACTTC. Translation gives CASSSNRDSPYEQYF.